This TCR beta chain was sequenced for a study of blood T cell repertoires in COVID-19. Looking at the study overall: Samples taken during acute and convalescent COVID-19 were collected in the United States, Italy and Spain. From T cells, B-cell-depleted T cells, or PBMCs came the material, which was cDNA or gDNA.

CDR1 and CDR2 (germline): SGHDN, FVKESK. Trimming left V 2 bases short and J 11 bases short, with 16 bases between. CDR3 length: 15 amino acids. Recruited during active infection, patients (from Seattle) were subsequently followed longitudinally. In the original analysis: For nucleated cells, counts were estimated from reference gene primer amplification. Generated by immunoSEQ multiplex PCR, the TCRdb table keeps only in-frame clones and is missing some. V, J and clone size reflect that table, while D and trimming were determined from the DNA. The repertoire holds around 320,000 clones, with roughly 89% as singletons.

The TCR sequence derives from a woman aged 25 to 39 with COVID-19, enrolled during active disease. Sequenced sample: peripheral blood. The chain has TRBV14 and TRBJ1-6; D perhaps matches TRBD1 (5 bases). The DNA for the CDR3 is TGTGCCAGCAGCCAACTGAATAGGGGCGTGACACCCCTCCACTTT. It codes for CASSQLNRGVTPLHF.